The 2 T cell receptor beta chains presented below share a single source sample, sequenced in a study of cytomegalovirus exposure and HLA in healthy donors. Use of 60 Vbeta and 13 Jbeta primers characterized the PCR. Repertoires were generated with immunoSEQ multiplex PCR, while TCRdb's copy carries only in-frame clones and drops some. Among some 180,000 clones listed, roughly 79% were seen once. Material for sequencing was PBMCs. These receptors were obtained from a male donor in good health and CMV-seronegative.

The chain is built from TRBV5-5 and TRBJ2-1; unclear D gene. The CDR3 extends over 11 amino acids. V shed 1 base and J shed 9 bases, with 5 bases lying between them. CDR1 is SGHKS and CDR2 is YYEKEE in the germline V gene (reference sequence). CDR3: CASSLNGEQFF. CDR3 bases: TGTGCCAGCAGCTTGAACGGTGAGCAGTTCTTC.

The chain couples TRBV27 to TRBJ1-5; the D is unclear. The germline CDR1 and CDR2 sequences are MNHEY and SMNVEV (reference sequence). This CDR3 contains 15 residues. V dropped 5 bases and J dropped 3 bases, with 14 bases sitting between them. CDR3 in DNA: TGTGCCAGCAGTAAAGAGGGTATATACAATCAGCCCCAGCATTTT. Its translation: CASSKEGIYNQPQHF.